The 28 T cell receptor beta chains below all came from one sample that was sequenced in a study of shared clonotypes between healthy human individuals. Here immunoSEQ multiplex PCR was the method, and the copy in TCRdb shows in-frame clones only, minus some. This sample has 2.5 million or so clones, with 85% to 95% found just once. The material sequenced was naive CD4+ T cells sorted from blood. Subset: CD45RA+ positively selected. Source of these receptors: a man aged 18 to 30 in good health.

This clone showed up just once. In nucleotides, the CDR3 is TGTGCCAGCTCACCAAAGGACGTAATCACAGATACGCAGTATTTT. It codes for CASSPKDVITDTQYF. The chain recombines TRBV18 with TRBJ2-3; D not resolved. In germline, CDR1 is KGHSH, CDR2 LQKENI. V dropped 2 bases and J dropped 2 bases, with 11 bases sitting between them. The CDR3 covers 15 residues.

The rearrangement uses TRBV6-1 and TRBJ2-5, with 8 positions matching TRBD2. The germline V gene has CDR1 MNHNS and CDR2 SASEGT. This CDR3 has 14 residues. V was clipped by 3 bases and J by 7 bases; unmatched bases: 7. CDR3 coding DNA: TGTGCCAGCAGTGATACGGGAGGGCTTGGGACCCAGTACTTC. This encodes CASSDTGGLGTQYF.

This sequence joins TRBV27 and TRBJ2-3; 11 bases are a match to TRBD2. Germline V gene data show CDR1 as MNHEY and CDR2 as SMNVEV (reference sequence). Unmatched junction bases numbered 9, after V lost 0 bases and J lost 1 base. This CDR3 spans 19 amino acids. CDR3 amino acids: CASSLSPSGRWQGTDTQYF. The CDR3 region has the DNA TGTGCCAGCAGTTTATCGCCTAGCGGGAGGTGGCAGGGCACAGATACGCAGTATTTT.

This sequence joins TRBV6-5 and TRBJ1-3; D unresolved. In germline, CDR1 is MNHEY, CDR2 SVGAGI. Trimming stripped 3 bases from V and 0 bases from J, with 9 bases between. The CDR3 totals 15 residues. CDR3 in amino acids: CASSYSVFSGNTIYF. CDR3 nucleotide sequence: TGTGCCAGCAGTTATTCAGTTTTCTCTGGAAACACCATATATTTT.

The V call is TRBV7-9, the J call TRBJ2-2; 13 positions match TRBD2. Trimming removed 4 bases from V and 3 bases from J; junction bases left unmatched: 2. Per germline, CDR1 SEHNR and CDR2 FQNEAQ (reference sequence). The CDR3 is 16 amino acids. The DNA of the CDR3 is TGTGCCAGCAGCTCGGGACTAGCGGGGTACACCGGGGAGCTGTTTTTT. Protein sequence: CASSSGLAGYTGELFF.

V usage is TRBV6-1 and J usage is TRBJ2-7; 10 bases agree with TRBD1. Germline V gives CDR1 MNHNS, CDR2 SASEGT. V was clipped by 2 bases and J by 5 bases; unmatched bases: 3. This CDR3 has 14 amino acids. Here the CDR3 DNA reads TGTGCCAGCAGTGAACTGGACAGGGGGAACGAGCAGTACTTC. This sequence encodes CASSELDRGNEQYF.

This sequence joins TRBV28 and TRBJ1-1; D call uncertain. V shed 3 bases and J shed 6 bases, with 14 bases lying between them. The CDR3 extends over 14 amino acids. Germline CDR1 and CDR2: MDHEN and SYDVKM. The CDR3 reads CASSFATIKAEAFF. CDR3 nucleotide sequence: TGTGCCAGCAGTTTTGCAACGATTAAGGCTGAAGCTTTCTTT.

The chain is built from TRBV19 and TRBJ1-4; tentative D call: TRBD1 (5 bases). CDR3 length: 15 residues. V lost 1 base, J lost 6 bases, and 12 bases lay in between. The germline V gene encodes CDR1 LNHDA and CDR2 SQIVND (reference sequence). CDR3 nucleotides: TGTGCCAGTAGTATAGCAGGGAAAGGGGATGAAAAACTGTTTTTT. It codes for CASSIAGKGDEKLFF.

The V and J genes are TRBV5-4 and TRBJ2-7; D assignment may be TRBD1 or TRBD2 (5 bases each). This CDR3 has 14 residues. The V and J ends lost 5 bases and 7 bases respectively, with 19 bases between them. Germline V lookup: CDR1 SGHNT, CDR2 YYREEE (reference sequence). The DNA for the CDR3 is TGTGCCAGCAGGAGGGGCGGCCTCACGGGAGAGCAGTACTTC. Protein product: CASRRGGLTGEQYF.

J is TRBJ2-2 and V is TRBV11-3; 14 bases fit TRBD2. The CDR3 extends over 18 amino acids. V was clipped by 0 bases and J by 3 bases; unmatched bases: 3. The germline V gene encodes CDR1 SGHNT and CDR2 YENEEA. Written as DNA, the CDR3 is TGTGCCAGCAGCTTAGAGGGACTAGCGGGGGTTCACACCGGGGAGCTGTTTTTT. Protein: CASSLEGLAGVHTGELFF.

This clone was seen just once. The rearrangement links TRBV5-4 to TRBJ2-7, with 7 bases lining up with TRBD2. Trimming removed 4 bases from V and 6 bases from J; junction bases left unmatched: 7. The CDR3 contains 13 residues. CDR1 SGHNT and CDR2 YYREEE come from the germline V gene (reference sequence). CDR3 in amino acids: CASSDTGGSEQYF. The DNA for the CDR3 is TGTGCCAGCAGCGATACGGGCGGGAGCGAGCAGTACTTC.

To note about this clone: An end of the junction differs from the germline gene, which may be a read error. CDR3 sequence: CASSMGLGARRF. The CDR3 DNA sequence: TGTGCCAGTAGTATGGGTTTAGGCGCGCGGCGCTTT. The V and J genes are TRBV19 and TRBJ1-1; D is unclear. CDR1 is LNHDA and CDR2 is SQIVND in the germline V gene (reference sequence). CDR3 length equals 12 residues.

This clone appeared a few times. This chain connects TRBV19 to TRBJ1-6, with a possible D match to TRBD1 (5 bases). Germline V lookup: CDR1 LNHDA, CDR2 SQIVND (reference sequence). CDR3 length: 17 residues. V lost 1 base, J lost 4 bases, and 14 bases lay in between. This chain's CDR3 is CASSIGAPGLYNSPLHF. The CDR3 nucleotides read TGTGCCAGTAGTATAGGCGCGCCGGGACTGTATAATTCACCCCTCCACTTT.

In DNA form, the CDR3 reads TGCGCCAGCAGTCAATTACAGGGACCCTACTCCTACAATGAGCAGTTCTTC. Amino acid sequence: CASSQLQGPYSYNEQFF. The J gene is TRBJ2-1, the V gene TRBV23-1, with a tentative D call TRBD1 (6 bases). TRBV23-1 is flagged as an ORF with uncertain function. V lost 1 base and J lost 0, with 13 bases in between. The CDR3 covers 17 residues.

The chain recombines TRBV5-4 with TRBJ1-1; TRBD1 might be the D (5 bases). Germline assignment: CDR1 SGHNT and CDR2 YYREEE (reference sequence). Trimming left V 4 bases short and J 4 bases short, with 17 bases between. This CDR3 has 15 amino acids. CDR3 in amino acids: CASSGTVSEGTEAFF. CDR3 bases: TGTGCCAGCAGCGGGACCGTTTCGGAGGGCACTGAAGCTTTCTTT.

The J gene is TRBJ2-3, the V gene TRBV5-4, with 8 positions matching TRBD2. The CDR3 consists of 15 residues. With 7 bases clipped from V and 0 bases from J, the junction kept 7 bases outside the gene matches. Germline V gene data show CDR1 as SGHNT and CDR2 as YYREEE (reference sequence). CDR3 protein: CASWTGGISTDTQYF. CDR3 DNA sequence: TGTGCCAGCTGGACGGGAGGGATTAGCACAGATACGCAGTATTTT.

This rearrangement joins TRBV5-1 to TRBJ1-2; 7 positions match TRBD1. Germline CDR1 reads SGHRS; CDR2 reads YFSETQ. CDR3 length equals 12 residues. V lost 6 bases, J lost 9 bases, and 8 bases stayed unmatched. The CDR3 DNA is TGCGCCAGCAACGGCCAGGGGGGCCGCTACACCTTC. It encodes CASNGQGGRYTF. Drawing the rest from reference TRBV5-1 and TRBJ1-2, the complete variable domain is KAGVTQTPRYLIKTRGQQVTLSCSPISGHRSVSWYQQTPGQGLQFLFEYFSETQRNKGNFPGRFSGRQFSNSRSEMNVSTLELGDSALYLCASNGQGGRYTFGSGTRLTVV.

A remark on this clone: The sample has other DNA sequences that encode this CDR3 too. V is TRBV20-1 and J is TRBJ2-7; D is perhaps TRBD1 (6 bases). Germline loops: CDR1 DFQATT, CDR2 SNEGSKA (reference sequence). V was pared by 5 bases and J by 4 bases, with 9 bases between. This CDR3 is 11 amino acids long. The CDR3 reads CSALQGYEQYF. Here the CDR3 DNA reads TGCAGTGCTCTTCAGGGGTACGAGCAGTACTTC.

The chain employs TRBV9 and TRBJ1-4; TRBD1 aligns across 7 bases. The CDR3 is 15 amino acids. The germline gives CDR1 SGDLS, CDR2 YYNGEE. V shed 4 bases, J shed 8 bases, and the junction held 11 bases outside the gene matches. CDR3 sequence reads: CASSTITGVGEKLFF. CDR3 nucleotide sequence: TGTGCCAGCAGCACCATCACAGGGGTCGGGGAAAAACTGTTTTTT.

As to this clone: Other DNA sequences of this sample code for an identical CDR3. The CDR3 DNA reads as TGTGCCAGCAGCGTAGGGGGTACAGGGGGCGATGAAAAACTGTTTTTT. This translates into CASSVGGTGGDEKLFF. The V call is TRBV9, the J call TRBJ1-4, with 9 bases fitting TRBD1. There are 16 residues in the CDR3. In germline, CDR1 is SGDLS, CDR2 YYNGEE. J lost 6 bases, V lost 0 bases, and 6 bases had no gene match.

This chain connects TRBV7-2 to TRBJ2-6; a weak D match, TRBD2 (6 bases). V was shortened by 3 bases and J by 0 bases, with 12 bases between the two germline ends. Germline CDR1 and CDR2: SGHTA and FQGNSA. This CDR3 comprises 17 residues. For the CDR3, the DNA is TGTGCCAGCAGCTTGACTAGGGATTTCTCTGGGGCCAACGTCCTGACTTTC. Amino acid sequence: CASSLTRDFSGANVLTF.

V usage is TRBV27 and J usage is TRBJ1-6; 7 nucleotides agree with TRBD1. Germline V gene lookup returns CDR1 MNHEY and CDR2 SMNVEV (reference sequence). The CDR3 runs to 15 residues. V lost 6 bases to trimming and J lost 10 bases; unmatched junction nucleotides: 12. CDR3 in amino acids: CASRVDRAGYSPLHF. In nucleotides, the CDR3 is TGTGCCAGCAGAGTCGACAGGGCGGGTTACTCACCCCTCCACTTT.

This clone was counted once. V and J are TRBV7-9 and TRBJ2-7; D perhaps matches TRBD1 (7 bases). V lost 6 bases to trimming and J lost 3 bases, with 12 bases between them. CDR1 and CDR2 (germline): SEHNR, FQNEAQ (reference sequence). This CDR3 spans 13 amino acids. The CDR3 sequence: CASSSGGSYEQYF. The CDR3 nucleotides read TGTGCCAGCAGTTCAGGGGGGAGCTACGAGCAGTACTTC.

The chain recombines TRBV6-6 with TRBJ1-1, with D perhaps matching TRBD1 (5 bases). This CDR3 region has 15 residues. Per the germline V gene, CDR1 is MNHNY and CDR2 is SVGAGI (reference sequence). Trimming shortened V by 7 bases and J by 0 bases, and 15 bases separated the two germline ends. The CDR3 DNA reads as TGTGCCAGCACCGTGGGGCAGGGATTGAACACTGAAGCTTTCTTT. Its translation: CASTVGQGLNTEAFF.

CDR3 bases: TGCAGCGTTGTAGGGCAAGAGGTGCTAGCGGGAGGGCCCACGCAGTATTTT. Translation: CSVVGQEVLAGGPTQYF. The genes are TRBV29-1 and TRBJ2-3; 12 nucleotides line up with TRBD2. V shed 4 bases and J 9 bases; nucleotides not matched to a gene: 17. This CDR3 contains 17 residues. CDR1 and CDR2 (germline): SQVTM, ANQGSEA.

This chain connects TRBV15 to TRBJ1-4; TRBD1 agrees at 8 bases. CDR3 length: 14 residues. V shed 5 bases, J shed 10 bases, and the junction held 9 bases outside the gene matches. CDR1 is LNHNV, CDR2 YYDKDF, per germline (reference sequence). The CDR3 nucleotides are TGTGCCACCAGCTCGGACAGGGTAGTCGGAAAACTGTTTTTT. Its translation is CATSSDRVVGKLFF.

This clone was seen once. The chain uses TRBV5-1 and TRBJ1-5, with TRBD1 as a possible D gene (6 bases). V gave up 2 bases and J gave up 7 bases, with 13 bases separating them. This CDR3 is 14 amino acids long. Germline CDR1 SGHRS, CDR2 YFSETQ. CDR3 sequence reads: CASSFGRGEQPQHF. The CDR3 bases are TGCGCCAGCAGCTTTGGAAGGGGGGAACAGCCCCAGCATTTT. The full variable domain, in which reference TRBV5-1 and TRBJ1-5 provide the parts outside the CDR3, is KAGVTQTPRYLIKTRGQQVTLSCSPISGHRSVSWYQQTPGQGLQFLFEYFSETQRNKGNFPGRFSGRQFSNSRSEMNVSTLELGDSALYLCASSFGRGEQPQHFGDGTRLSIL.

The chain links TRBV9 to TRBJ2-5, with D uncertain. CDR1 SGDLS and CDR2 YYNGEE come from the germline V gene. This CDR3 has 13 amino acids. The germline V and J ends were trimmed by 1 base and 5 bases, with 9 bases remaining between them. The DNA of the CDR3 is TGTGCCAGCAGCGTATCCCCCGGGGAGACCCAGTACTTC. It translates to CASSVSPGETQYF.